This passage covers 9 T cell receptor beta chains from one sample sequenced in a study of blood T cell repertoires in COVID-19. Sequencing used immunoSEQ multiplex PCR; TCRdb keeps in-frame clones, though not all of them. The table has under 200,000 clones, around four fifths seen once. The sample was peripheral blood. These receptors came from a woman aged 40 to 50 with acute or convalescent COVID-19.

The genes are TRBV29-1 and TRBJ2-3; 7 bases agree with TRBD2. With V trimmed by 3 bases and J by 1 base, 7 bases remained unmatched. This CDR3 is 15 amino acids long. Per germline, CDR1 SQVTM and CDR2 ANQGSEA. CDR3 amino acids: CSVDPPAGGTDTQYF. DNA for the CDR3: TGCAGCGTTGATCCCCCGGCGGGAGGCACAGATACGCAGTATTTT.

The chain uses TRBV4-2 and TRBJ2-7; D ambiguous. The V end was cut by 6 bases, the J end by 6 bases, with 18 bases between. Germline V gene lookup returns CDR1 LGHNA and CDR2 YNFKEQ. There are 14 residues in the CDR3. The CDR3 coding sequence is TGTGCCAGCAGACCAGAAGCTGAGGCGATCGAGCAGTACTTC. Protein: CASRPEAEAIEQYF.

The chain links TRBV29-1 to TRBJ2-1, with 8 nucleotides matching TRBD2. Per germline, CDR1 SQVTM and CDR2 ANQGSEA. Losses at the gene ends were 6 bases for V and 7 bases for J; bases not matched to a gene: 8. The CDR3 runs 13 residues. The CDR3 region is CSVTRGVGNEQFF. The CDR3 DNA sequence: TGCAGCGTAACGCGGGGGGTGGGGAATGAGCAGTTCTTC.

CDR3 sequence reads: CASTSVDQPQHF. In DNA form, the CDR3 reads TGTGCCAGCACCTCGGTGGATCAGCCCCAGCATTTT. V is TRBV28 and J is TRBJ1-5; D gene ambiguous. CDR1 and CDR2 (germline): MDHEN, SYDVKM. The CDR3 covers 12 residues. V lost 7 bases and J 5 bases, leaving 9 bases between the germline ends.

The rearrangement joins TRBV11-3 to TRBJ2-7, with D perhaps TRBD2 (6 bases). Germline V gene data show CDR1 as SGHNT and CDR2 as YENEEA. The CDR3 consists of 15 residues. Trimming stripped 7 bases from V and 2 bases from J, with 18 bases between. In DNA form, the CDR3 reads TGTGCCAGCACACCATCTCCGGGAGTAACCTACGAGCAGTACTTC. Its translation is CASTPSPGVTYEQYF.

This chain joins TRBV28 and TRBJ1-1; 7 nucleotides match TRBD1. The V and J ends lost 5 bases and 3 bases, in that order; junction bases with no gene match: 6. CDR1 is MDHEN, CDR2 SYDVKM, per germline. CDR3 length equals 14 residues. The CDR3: CASSPDRDYTEAFF. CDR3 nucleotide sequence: TGTGCCAGCAGTCCCGACAGGGATTACACTGAAGCTTTCTTT.

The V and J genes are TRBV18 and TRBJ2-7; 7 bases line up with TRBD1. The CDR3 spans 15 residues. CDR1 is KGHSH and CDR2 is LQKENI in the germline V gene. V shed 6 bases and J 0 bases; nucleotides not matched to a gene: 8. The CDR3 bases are TGTGCCAGCTCTTCTGACAGGGAGAGCTCCTACGAGCAGTACTTC. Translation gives CASSSDRESSYEQYF.

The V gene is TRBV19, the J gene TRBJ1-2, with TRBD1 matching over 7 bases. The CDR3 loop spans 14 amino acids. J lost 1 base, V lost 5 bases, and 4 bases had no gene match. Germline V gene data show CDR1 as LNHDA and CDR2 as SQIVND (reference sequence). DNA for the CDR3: TGTGCCAGTAGTCCGACAGGGAGTAACTATGGCTACACCTTC. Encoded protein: CASSPTGSNYGYTF.

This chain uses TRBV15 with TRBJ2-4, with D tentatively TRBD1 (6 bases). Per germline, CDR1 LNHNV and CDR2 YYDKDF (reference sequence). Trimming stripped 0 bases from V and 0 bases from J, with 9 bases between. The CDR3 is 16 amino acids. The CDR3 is CATSRETGLAKNIQYF. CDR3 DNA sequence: TGTGCCACCAGCAGAGAGACAGGACTAGCCAAAAACATTCAGTACTTC.